These T cell receptor beta chains were read from a single sample in a study of OX40 agonist ivuxolimab in advanced cancers. This table comes from immunoSEQ multiplex PCR, and its TCRdb copy is limited to in-frame clones, with some not included. Among 58,000 or so clones listed, roughly nine tenths were seen once. The input for sequencing was CD4+ or CD8+ T cells sorted from blood, taken in a trial of the OX40 agonist ivuxolimab. The receptors come from an adult with an advanced solid tumor such as melanoma, head and neck, liver or kidney cancer. CDR3s include the opening cysteine and the closing phenylalanine or tryptophan. The D gene is left open where the match is weak. A row's size may be missing; if present it is once, few, many or a size class.

d_call,v_call,clone_size,j_call,cdr3_aa,cdr3_nt
TRBD2,TRBV5-4,NA,TRBJ2-1,CASSLEAGSGEQFF,TGTGCCAGCAGCTTGGAAGCGGGAAGTGGTGAGCAGTTCTTC
NA,TRBV2,NA,TRBJ2-7,CASSLGRFYEQYF,TGTGCCAGCAGTCTGGGACGGTTCTACGAGCAGTACTTC
TRBD1,TRBV10-3,NA,TRBJ1-2,CAISESLGGRDGYTF,TGTGCCATCAGTGAGTCGTTAGGGGGCAGAGATGGCTACACCTTC
NA,TRBV4-3,NA,TRBJ1-5,CASSQGLTPNQPQHF,TGCGCCAGCAGCCAAGGATTAACACCGAATCAGCCCCAGCATTTT
NA,TRBV27,NA,TRBJ2-3,CASSLSTSTDTQYF,TGTGCCAGCAGCCTGAGCACTAGCACAGATACGCAGTATTTT
TRBD2,TRBV4-2,NA,TRBJ2-2,CASSQEYLAGGLSGELFF,TGTGCCAGCAGCCAAGAATACCTAGCGGGAGGGCTGTCCGGGGAGCTGTTTTTT
NA,TRBV28,NA,TRBJ1-2,CASSLGWGSKGYTF,TGTGCCAGCAGTTTAGGATGGGGGAGCAAGGGCTACACCTTC
NA,TRBV6-5,NA,TRBJ2-4,CASSSASANIQYF,TGTGCCAGCAGTTCGGCTAGCGCAAACATTCAGTACTTC
NA,TRBV10-2,NA,TRBJ2-1,CASSVQRDTHNEQFF,TGCGCCAGCAGTGTTCAACGGGACACACACAATGAGCAGTTCTTC
TRBD1,TRBV18,once,TRBJ1-1,CASSRSGQVNEAFF,TGTGCCAGCTCACGATCAGGACAGGTCAATGAAGCTTTCTTT
TRBD1,TRBV6-5,NA,TRBJ1-5,CASSTDRTNQPQHF,TGTGCCAGCAGCACGGACAGGACCAATCAGCCCCAGCATTTT
TRBD1,TRBV6-1,NA,TRBJ1-1,CASSGDRAGTEAFF,TGTGCCAGCAGTGGGGACAGGGCGGGCACTGAAGCTTTCTTT
TRBD2,TRBV7-8,NA,TRBJ2-2,CASSSPGLAGTNTGELFF,TGTGCCAGCAGCTCACCGGGACTAGCGGGAACTAACACCGGGGAGCTGTTTTTT
NA,TRBV18,once,TRBJ1-3,CASSPLLNIADSGNTIYF,TGTGCCAGCTCACCACTACTGAACATAGCCGACTCTGGAAACACCATATATTTT
NA,TRBV27,NA,TRBJ2-7,CASSKYASPGYEQYF,TGTGCCAGCAGTAAGTATGCCTCACCCGGCTACGAGCAGTACTTC
TRBD1,TRBV4-1,NA,TRBJ1-1,CASSQDGQGGFSTEAFF,TGCGCCAGCAGCCAAGACGGACAGGGAGGGTTTAGCACTGAAGCTTTCTTT
TRBD1,TRBV5-6,NA,TRBJ1-1,CASSLGDRENTEAFF,TGTGCCAGCAGCTTGGGGGACAGGGAGAACACTGAAGCTTTCTTT
NA,TRBV5-4,NA,TRBJ2-5,CASSGTPRMETQYF,TGTGCCAGCAGCGGAACGCCCCGTATGGAGACCCAGTACTTC
NA,TRBV6-6,NA,TRBJ2-1,CASSYSNSPGNEQFF,TGTGCCAGCAGTTACTCGAATTCGCCCGGCAATGAGCAGTTCTTC
NA,TRBV30,NA,TRBJ2-2,CAWSRGSNTGELFF,TGTGCCTGGAGCAGGGGTTCGAACACCGGGGAGCTGTTTTTT
TRBD1,TRBV4-3,NA,TRBJ1-1,CASSQDLGGTGADTEAFF,TGCGCCAGCAGCCAAGATCTGGGAGGGACAGGGGCGGACACTGAAGCTTTCTTT
NA,TRBV2,NA,TRBJ1-5,CASSEGRQNQPQHF,TGTGCCAGCAGTGAAGGTCGGCAAAATCAGCCCCAGCATTTT
NA,TRBV4-1,NA,TRBJ2-5,CASSQDLGVRRASDQYF,TGCGCCAGCAGCCAAGATCTCGGGGTCAGACGGGCAAGTGACCAGTACTTC
NA,TRBV29-1,NA,TRBJ1-1,CSVQRVGDEAFF,TGCAGCGTTCAACGGGTGGGGGACGAAGCTTTCTTT
TRBD1,TRBV10-1,NA,TRBJ2-3,CASSRQGADTQYF,TGCGCCAGCAGTCGACAGGGAGCAGATACGCAGTATTTT